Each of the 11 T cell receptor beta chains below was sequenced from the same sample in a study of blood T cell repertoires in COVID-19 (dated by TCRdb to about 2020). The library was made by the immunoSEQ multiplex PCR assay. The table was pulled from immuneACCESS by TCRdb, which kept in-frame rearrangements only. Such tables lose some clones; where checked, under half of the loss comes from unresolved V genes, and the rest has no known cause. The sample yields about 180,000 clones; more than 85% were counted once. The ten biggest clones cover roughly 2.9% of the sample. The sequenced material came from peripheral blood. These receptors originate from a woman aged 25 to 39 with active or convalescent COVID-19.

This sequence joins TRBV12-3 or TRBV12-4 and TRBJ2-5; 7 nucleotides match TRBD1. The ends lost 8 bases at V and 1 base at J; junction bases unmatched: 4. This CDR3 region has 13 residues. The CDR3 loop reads CASGTVLQETQYF. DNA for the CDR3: TGTGCCAGCGGGACAGTCCTCCAAGAGACCCAGTACTTC.

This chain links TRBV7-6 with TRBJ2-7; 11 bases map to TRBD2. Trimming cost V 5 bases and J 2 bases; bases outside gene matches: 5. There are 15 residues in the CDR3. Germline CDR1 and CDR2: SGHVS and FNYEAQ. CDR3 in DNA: TGTGCCAGCAGCCCGACTAGCGGGGACCCCTACGAGCAGTACTTC. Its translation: CASSPTSGDPYEQYF.

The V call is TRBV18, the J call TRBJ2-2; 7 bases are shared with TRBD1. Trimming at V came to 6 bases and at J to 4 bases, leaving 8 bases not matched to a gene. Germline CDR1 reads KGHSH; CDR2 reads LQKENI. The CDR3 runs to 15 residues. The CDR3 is CASSQETGSTGELFF. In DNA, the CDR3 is TGTGCCAGCTCGCAAGAGACAGGGAGCACCGGGGAGCTGTTTTTT.

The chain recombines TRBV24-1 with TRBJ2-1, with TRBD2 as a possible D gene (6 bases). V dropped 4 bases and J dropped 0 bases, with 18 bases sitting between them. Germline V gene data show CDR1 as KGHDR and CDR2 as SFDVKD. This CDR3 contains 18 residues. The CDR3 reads CATSDPAGSRSSYNEQFF. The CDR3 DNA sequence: TGTGCCACCAGTGACCCCGCGGGGAGCCGAAGCTCCTACAATGAGCAGTTCTTC.

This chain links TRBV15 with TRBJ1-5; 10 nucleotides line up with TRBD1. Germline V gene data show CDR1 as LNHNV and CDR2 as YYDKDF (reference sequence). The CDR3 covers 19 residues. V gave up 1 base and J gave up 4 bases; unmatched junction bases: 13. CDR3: CATSRAGTGEGVGNQPQHF. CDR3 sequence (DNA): TGTGCCACCAGCAGAGCCGGGACAGGGGAAGGAGTTGGAAATCAGCCCCAGCATTTT.

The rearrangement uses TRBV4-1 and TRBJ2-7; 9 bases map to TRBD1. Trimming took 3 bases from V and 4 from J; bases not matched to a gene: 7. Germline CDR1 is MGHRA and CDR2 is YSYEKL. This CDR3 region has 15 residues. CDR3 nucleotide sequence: TGCGCCAGCAGCCAGCTTTACAGGGGGCGGTACGAGCAGTACTTC. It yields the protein CASSQLYRGRYEQYF.

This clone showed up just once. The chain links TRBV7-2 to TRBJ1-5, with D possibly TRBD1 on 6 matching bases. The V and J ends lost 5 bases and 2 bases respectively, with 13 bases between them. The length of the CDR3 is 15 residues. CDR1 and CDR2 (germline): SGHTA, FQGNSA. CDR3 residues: CASSEDSHRNQPQHF. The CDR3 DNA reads TGTGCCAGCAGCGAGGACAGCCATCGCAATCAGCCCCAGCATTTT.

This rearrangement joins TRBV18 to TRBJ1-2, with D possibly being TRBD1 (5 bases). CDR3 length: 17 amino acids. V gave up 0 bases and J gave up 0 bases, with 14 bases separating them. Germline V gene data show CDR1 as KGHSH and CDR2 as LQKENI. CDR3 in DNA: TGTGCCAGCTCACCACCCCAGGGAGGTAGAGCTAACTATGGCTACACCTTC. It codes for CASSPPQGGRANYGYTF.

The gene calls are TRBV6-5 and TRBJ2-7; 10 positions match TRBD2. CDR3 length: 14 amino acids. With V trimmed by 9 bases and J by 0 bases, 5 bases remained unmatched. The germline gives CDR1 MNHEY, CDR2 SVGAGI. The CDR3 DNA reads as TGTGCCAGTACCGCTAGCGGGGGCTCCTACGAGCAGTACTTC. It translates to CASTASGGSYEQYF.

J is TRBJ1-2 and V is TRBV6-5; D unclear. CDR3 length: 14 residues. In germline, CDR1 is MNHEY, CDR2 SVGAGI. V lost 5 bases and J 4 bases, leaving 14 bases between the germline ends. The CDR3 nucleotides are TGTGCCAGCAGTATCAAGAGGGCAATCTATGGCTACACCTTC. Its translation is CASSIKRAIYGYTF.

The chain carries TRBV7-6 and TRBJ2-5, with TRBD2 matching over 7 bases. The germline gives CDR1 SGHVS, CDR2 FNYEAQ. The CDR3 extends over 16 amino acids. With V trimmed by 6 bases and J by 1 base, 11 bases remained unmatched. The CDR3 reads CASSALRDYPQETQYF. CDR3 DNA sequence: TGTGCCAGCAGTGCCCTCCGGGACTACCCCCAAGAGACCCAGTACTTC. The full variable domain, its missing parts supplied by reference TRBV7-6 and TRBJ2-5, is GAGVSQSPRYKVTKRGQDVALRCDPISGHVSLYWYRQALGQGPEFLTYFNYEAQQDKSGLPNDRFSAERPEGSISTLTIQRTEQRDSAMYRCASSALRDYPQETQYFGPGTRLLVL.